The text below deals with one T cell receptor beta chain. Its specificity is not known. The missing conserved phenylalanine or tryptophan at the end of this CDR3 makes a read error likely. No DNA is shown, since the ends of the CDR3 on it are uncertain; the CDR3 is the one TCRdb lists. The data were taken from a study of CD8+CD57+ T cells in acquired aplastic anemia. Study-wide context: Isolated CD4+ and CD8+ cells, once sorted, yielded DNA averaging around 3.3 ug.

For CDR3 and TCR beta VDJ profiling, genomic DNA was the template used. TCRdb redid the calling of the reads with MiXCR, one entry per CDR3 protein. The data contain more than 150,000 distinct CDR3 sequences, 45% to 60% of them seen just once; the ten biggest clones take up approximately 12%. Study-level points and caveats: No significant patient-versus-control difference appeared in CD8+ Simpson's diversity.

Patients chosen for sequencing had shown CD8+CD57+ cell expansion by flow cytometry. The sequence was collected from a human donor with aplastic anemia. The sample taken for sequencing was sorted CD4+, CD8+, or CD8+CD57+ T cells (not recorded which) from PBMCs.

The CDR3 sequence is CAISEGGTLLLLS. The chain employs TRBV10-3 and TRBJ2-7; the tabulated D call, TRBD1, remains unverified against the DNA. The CDR3 has 13 residues if both end residues are counted. Germline V gene lookup returns CDR1 ENHRY and CDR2 SYGVKD.